This T cell receptor (beta chain) was profiled in a study of T-cell reconstitution after alpha-beta-depleted transplantation in children. Whole-study findings and limits: Reportedly, only several hundred clones from non-depleted graft cells drove alpha-beta T-cell counts at about two months. Once a year had passed after transplant, T-cell counts and diversity came mostly from newly produced T cells.

In germline, CDR1 is SGHKS, CDR2 YYEKEE (reference sequence). V lost 4 bases, J lost 7 bases, and 10 bases lay in between. The length of the CDR3 is 12 residues. Unique molecular identifiers featured in how the TCRbeta library was prepared. TCRdb processed the PCR reads anew with MiXCR; each CDR3 protein has one entry. The sample includes about 980,000 distinct CDR3 sequences, about 29% seen only once; the top ten take about 28%. This clonotype occurred a few times. Its target is unknown. V and J are TRBV5-5 and TRBJ2-3, with D unresolved. This specimen consisted of PBMCs, mostly from graft donor cells, obtained 360 days after TCRalphabeta/CD19-depleted stem cell transplant. This TCR was sampled from a boy under two years old who had a stem cell transplant for SCID, so the T cells may come from the graft donor. The CDR3 is CASSLGLYTQYF. The CDR3, as DNA: TGTGCCAGCAGCCTGGGCCTTTATACGCAGTATTTT. Supplemented by reference TRBV5-5 and TRBJ2-3, the full variable domain reads DAGVTQSPTHLIKTRGQQVTLRCSPISGHKSVSWYQQVLGQGPQFIFQYYEKEERGRGNFPDRFSARQFPNYSSELNVNALLLGDSALYLCASSLGLYTQYFGPGTRLTVL.